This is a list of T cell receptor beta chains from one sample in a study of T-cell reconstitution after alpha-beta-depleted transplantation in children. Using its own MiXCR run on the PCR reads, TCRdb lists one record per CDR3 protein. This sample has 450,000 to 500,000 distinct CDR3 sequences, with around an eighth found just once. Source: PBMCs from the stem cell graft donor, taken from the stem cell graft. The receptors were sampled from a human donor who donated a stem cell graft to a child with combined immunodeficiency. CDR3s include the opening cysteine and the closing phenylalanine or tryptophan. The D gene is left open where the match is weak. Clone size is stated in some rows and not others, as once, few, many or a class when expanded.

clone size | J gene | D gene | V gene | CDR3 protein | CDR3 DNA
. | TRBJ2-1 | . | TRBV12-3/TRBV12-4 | CASSMGSAYNEQFF | TGTGCCAGCTCCATGGGTTCCGCTTACAATGAGCAGTTCTTC
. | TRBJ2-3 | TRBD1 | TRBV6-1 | CATRQGYTDAQYF | TGTGCCACCCGACAGGGCTACACAGATGCGCAGTATTTT
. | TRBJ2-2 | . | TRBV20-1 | CSASLVANTGELFF | TGCAGTGCTAGTCTAGTCGCGAACACCGGGGAGCTGTTTTTT
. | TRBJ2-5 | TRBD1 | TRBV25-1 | CASSVPGTGEETQYF | TGTGCCAGCAGTGTTCCCGGGACAGGAGAAGAGACCCAGTACTTC
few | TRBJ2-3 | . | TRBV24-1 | CATSASGHQADTQYF | TGTGCCACCAGTGCTTCGGGACACCAGGCAGATACGCAGTATTTT
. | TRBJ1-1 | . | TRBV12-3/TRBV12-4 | CASSFYGPEAFF | TGTGCCAGCAGTTTCTACGGTCCTGAAGCTTTCTTT
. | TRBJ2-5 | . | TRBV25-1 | CASTHGTQETQYF | TGTGCCAGCACCCACGGGACACAAGAGACCCAGTACTTC
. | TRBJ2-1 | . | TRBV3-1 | CASSQEVFGLLNEQFF | TGTGCCAGCAGCCAAGAAGTCTTTGGACTACTCAATGAGCAGTTCTTC
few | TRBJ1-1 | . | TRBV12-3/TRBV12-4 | CASSLALRGRNTEAFF | TGTGCCAGCAGTTTAGCGCTCAGGGGAAGGAACACTGAAGCTTTCTTT
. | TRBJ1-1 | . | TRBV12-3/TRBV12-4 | CASSFLESFYMNTEAFF | TGTGCCAGCAGTTTTCTTGAAAGCTTCTACATGAACACTGAAGCTTTCTTT
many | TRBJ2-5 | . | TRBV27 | CASSLWGAETQYF | TGTGCCAGCAGTTTATGGGGCGCAGAGACCCAGTACTTC
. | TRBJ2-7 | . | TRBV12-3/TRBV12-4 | CASSRLGSEQYF | TGTGCCAGCAGCCGCCTGGGGAGCGAGCAGTACTTC
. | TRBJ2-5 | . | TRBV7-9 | CASSLDASDQETQYF | TGTGCCAGCAGCTTAGACGCTAGCGATCAAGAGACCCAGTACTTC
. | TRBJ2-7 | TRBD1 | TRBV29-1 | CSVGAGGPYEQYF | TGCAGCGTTGGGGCAGGGGGCCCCTACGAGCAGTACTTC
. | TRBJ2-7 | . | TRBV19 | CASSIRSGPYEQYF | TGTGCCAGTAGTATCCGGTCAGGGCCCTACGAGCAGTACTTC
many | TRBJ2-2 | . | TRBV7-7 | CASSREAGPNTGELFF | TGTGCCAGCAGTCGAGAGGCAGGGCCGAACACCGGGGAGCTGTTTTTT
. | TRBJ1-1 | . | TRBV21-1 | CASSKGTDYTEAFF | TGTGCCAGCAGCAAAGGCACCGATTACACTGAAGCTTTCTTT
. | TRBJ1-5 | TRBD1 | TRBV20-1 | CSARLTGVGPQHF | TGCAGTGCTAGACTGACAGGGGTCGGGCCCCAGCATTTT